This T cell receptor beta chain comes out of a study of T cells after yellow fever vaccination. Study results and caveats: At around 95% for CD4 and about 91% for CD8, most primary-vaccination clones showed up again after the booster.

This CDR3 has 15 amino acids. V lost 5 bases to trimming and J lost 0 bases, with 11 bases between them. Germline CDR1 reads LGHDT; CDR2 reads YNNKEL (reference sequence). TCRdb re-derived calls from the 5' RACE reads in MiXCR, one entry per CDR3 protein. This table has 610,000 or so distinct CDR3 sequences, roughly an eighth appearing once. This clonotype was detected only a few times. Its antigen remains unknown. Sample: PBMCs, taken on the day of the yellow fever booster vaccination. The sequence was obtained from a man aged 25-40 years who received the YFV17D yellow fever vaccine. The genes are TRBV3-1 and TRBJ1-5; possibly TRBD1 for D (5 bases). The CDR3 DNA follows: TGTGCCAGCAGCTCGACAGTTTATAGCAATCAGCCCCAGCATTTT. It yields the protein CASSSTVYSNQPQHF.